The T cell receptor (beta chain) described here comes from a study of cytomegalovirus exposure and HLA in healthy donors (TCRdb year 2017). About the full investigation: An earlier analysis of some 500 of the donors reported 250 to 300 Gb of sequence data and about 100 million unique TCR beta sequences from about 200 million T cells. Across about 370 genotyped donors of the cohort, an average of roughly 250,000 unique TCR beta nucleotide sequences per donor were sequenced, and roughly a sixth of those sequences were non-productive. Besides the first cohort of roughly 640 subjects, a separate validation cohort made up of roughly 120 different subjects was used. Of the 300 to 400 genotyped donors, about 84% fell in the genetic ancestry cluster associated with self-reported Caucasian donors. Rather than using new phenotypic data, the later analysis identified candidate immune exposures from TCR beta sequences and from how often those sequences occurred across donors. The study combined high-throughput TCR immunosequencing, statistical association of individual TCRs with disease status, and machine learning to predict cytomegalovirus infection status. HLA typing covered class I and class II loci at four-digit resolution. In a later analysis, previously published TCR beta repertoires from fewer than 750 donors were re-analyzed and high-resolution HLA genotyping was added so that TCR occurrence patterns could be studied. Because of strong linkage in the cohort, roughly five DR-DQ haplotypes were treated as single units for association and clustering. The T cell repertoires of 666 subjects were profiled by immunosequencing and related to cytomegalovirus serostatus. The number of donors typed differed by locus, with 629-630 for A, B, C, DRB1 and DQB1, 522 for DQA1, approximately 570 for DPA1, and roughly 450 for DPB1. Donor age, sex, ethnicity and CMV serostatus were compiled together with the repertoire data. Approximately 300 gigabases of sequencing data and 70 million to 95 million unique TCR sequences made up an early release that covered approximately 650 HLA-typed donors. Every repertoire in the discovery cohort had been generated on one and the same sequencing platform. An earlier analysis of fewer than 750 of the donors used high-throughput TCR beta sequencing to judge whether each TCR beta V gene segment behaved as functional or pseudogenic. In a later genetic analysis, genome-wide SNP genotypes for about 65% of the roughly 700 donors were used, and that subset was treated as a discovery cohort. The study was designed to test whether signatures of past pathogen exposure could be identified by cataloging public T cell receptors.

Overall study outcomes, separate from this receptor: Only TCR beta chains were sequenced in this cohort, and the absence of alpha or paired-chain data limited detectable features. According to a later analysis, TCR association rates differed among HLA loci, with DRB1 alleles showing the most associated TCRs and HLA-C alleles showing the fewest. For the cohort, immune exposure information was limited to CMV serostatus. An association between a missense DCLRE1C variant and V-gene and J-gene trimming of TCR beta chains was found in a later genetic analysis and replicated in an independent cohort. A later analysis found that HLA-associated TCR beta chains were more clonally expanded and had lower generation probabilities than equally common non-associated chains. The authors suggested that the approach could potentially be extended to other disease states and immunological phenotypes. A further reported finding was that TCR beta sequences accurately predicted the HLA-A and HLA-B alleles for most subjects in the first cohort. Most TCR sequences were observed very rarely across donors, whereas some public TCRs were present in many individuals. Some IMGT-functional V segments, including TRBV6-2 and TRBV6-3, could not be distinguished by the 87-base-pair reads and were therefore excluded. In a later analysis, several top co-occurrence clusters were reported to appear linked to parvovirus B19, influenza, CMV and Epstein-Barr virus. In a later genetic analysis, fewer N-insertions in productive TCRs were reported among donors in an Asian-associated ancestry cluster than the roughly 700-donor mean. When HLA alleles, especially DR and DQ, strongly co-occurred, attributing TCR associations to individual alleles was difficult. Linkage disequilibrium might explain the correlated functional status among segregating V segments, but an unknown experimental factor could not be excluded. In an earlier analysis of approximately 590 of the donors, most TCR beta V segments appeared in productive rearrangements about 87% or about 30% of the time, broadly matching IMGT annotations. A total of roughly 160 TCR beta chains were listed by the study as associated with cytomegalovirus. Because counts were too low, around 17 rarely observed V segments, including chromosome 9 orphons, were left out of the earlier analysis of roughly 600 of the donors. In both the original and validation cohorts, the classifier was reported to diagnose cytomegalovirus status with high specificity and sensitivity. Because HLA typing was unavailable for some donors at each locus, only the typed subset was used in association tests. In a later analysis, most CMV-associated TCR beta chains were found to appear HLA-restricted, with HLA associations seemingly driven largely by CMV exposure. Three of the identified cytomegalovirus-associated TCR beta chains were confirmed in vitro to be specific for cytomegalovirus antigens. A group of highly shared sequence variants was considered likely to be a technical artifact of the sequencing pipeline. Specific HLA alleles were associated with 15,000 to 20,000 TCR beta sequences at a false discovery rate of 0.05 in a later analysis. Sequencing depth was assumed to be roughly uniform across donors in the presence/absence analyses, though that assumption may not hold.

The method was the immunoSEQ multiplex PCR assay. A mixture of 60 forward primers for TCR Vbeta segments and 13 reverse primers for TCR Jbeta segments was used in the multiplex PCR. A multiplex PCR assay on genomic DNA amplified the CDR3 region of rearranged TCR beta genes. The Illumina HiSeq System was used to sequence the amplified TCR beta libraries as 87-base-pair reads. In the authors' own workflow: A later analysis counted around 72 million unique TCR beta chains across the 550 to 700 repertoires, and 10 million to 11 million of these chains were shared by at least two donors. A nearest-neighbor algorithm error-corrected the raw reads and collapsed the reads into unique sequences, merging closely related sequences to remove PCR and sequencing errors. To assign V, D and J gene segments, CDR3 sequences were aligned to IMGT reference sequences. Each retained sequence needed at least a six-nucleotide match to both a V gene segment and a J gene segment. A rearrangement counted as productive if the CDR3 had no stop codons and remained in frame with V and J, and every other rearrangement counted as non-productive. Following IMGT convention, CDR3 was defined as the stretch from the second conserved V-encoded cysteine up to the conserved J-encoded phenylalanine. Sequences without an unambiguous match to a single V gene segment were excluded from the earlier analysis of approximately 600 of the donors. In an earlier analysis of approximately 610 of the donors, V segments were called functional above 56.7% productive rearrangements and were called segregating when the between-donor standard deviation exceeded 5%. To diagnose cytomegalovirus status from the catalog of TCR beta chain sequences, a statistical classification framework was built. In a later analysis, V and J genes were assigned by comparing TCR nucleotide sequences against IMGT/GENE-DB human TR gene sequences. The TCRdist pipeline was used in a later analysis to assign CDR3 sequences and most-parsimonious VDJ recombination scenarios. In a later analysis, each TCR beta chain was defined by its CDR3 amino acid sequence together with its V-gene family, and reads lacking a unique V-gene family were excluded. A later analysis removed 550 to 650 highly shared, low-generation-probability nucleotide sequences to deal with suspected cross-contamination and a sequencing artifact. In a later analysis, a clonal expansion index for each public chain was calculated from normalized within-repertoire ranks of inferred template counts. A later analysis computed generation probabilities with a VDJ recombination model fitted to out-of-frame rearrangements, and checked the results against IGoR. In a later analysis, TCR-TCR, TCR-HLA and TCR-CMV co-occurrence was scored with hypergeometric tests, and a repertoire-size bias correction was applied to TCR pairs. To estimate false discovery rates, a later analysis permuted the HLA or CMV assignments 20 times. In a later analysis, co-occurring TCRs were grouped using DBSCAN, with TCRdist sequence similarity added in when clustering inside HLA-allele-positive subsets. Co-occurrence clustering excluded repertoires with fewer than 30,000 or more than 120,000 public chains, plus five with anomalous nucleotide sharing. TCRdb retrieved this table from immuneACCESS and kept in-frame rearrangements only. Not all clones are present; in checked studies, unresolved V genes account for under half, and no reason is known for the remainder. D and trimming were read from the DNA, whereas the V and J calls and clone size are those reported in that table. The sample records roughly 100,000 clones, roughly 13% of which are singletons. The top ten hold around 16% of the sample.

Counted from cysteine to phenylalanine, this CDR3 has 14 amino acids. Kept here is only the CDR3 DNA, which spans 42 bases and is read in frame from base 1. V trim: 1 base; J trim: 8 bases; unmatched bases: 4. According to the germline V gene, CDR1 reads KGHSH and CDR2 reads LQKENI. This clone was observed a handful of times. The antigen it binds to is not known. The sample holds no much larger clone one base away, and base qualities are not on file. The cohort was made up of 500 to 800 healthy bone marrow donors. At the time of sampling, all cohort members were nominally healthy, though unrecorded immune exposures were likely present. The donor was CMV seropositive and belonged to the group of about 290 seropositive cohort members. A peripheral blood sample was collected from each donor, and TCR beta sequencing was performed on peripheral blood mononuclear cells. Genomic DNA extraction from the blood cell samples was performed with the Qiagen DNeasy Blood Extraction Kit.

The clonotype comes from a middle-aged man in good health and CMV-seropositive. Material: PBMCs. The chain is assembled from TRBV18 and TRBJ1-2; the junction holds 10 bases that match TRBD1. The bases read TGTGCCAGCTCACCACTCGGACAGGGGGAAGGCTACACCTTC. Translation gives CASSPLGQGEGYTF.